This entry lists 7 T cell receptor beta chains sequenced from one sample in a study of T cell responses to AZD1222 COVID-19 vaccine. Generated by immunoSEQ multiplex PCR, the TCRdb table keeps only in-frame clones and is missing some. The sample has around 180,000 clones, 94% seen once. Source: peripheral blood, taken on day 0 of AZD1222 vaccination. All receptors derive from an adult in good health.

The gene calls are TRBV2 and TRBJ2-4; possibly TRBD1 for D (6 bases). The ends were cut back, 6 bases at V and 1 base at J, with 10 bases in the middle. This CDR3 contains 14 residues. Germline V gene lookup returns CDR1 SNHLY and CDR2 FYNNEI. The CDR3 reads CASRERGAKNIQYF. CDR3 DNA: TGTGCCAGCAGAGAAAGGGGGGCCAAAAACATTCAGTACTTC.

In this sample, this clone turned up once. The chain has TRBV5-1 and TRBJ2-7; 9 bases fit TRBD2. The V gene end was trimmed by 4 bases and the J gene end by 1 base; junction bases not matched to a gene: 9. Germline CDR1 and CDR2: SGHRS and YFSETQ. The CDR3 sequence is 16 residues long. The DNA of the CDR3 is TGCGCCAGCAGCCGTCAGGCTAGCGGGATTTCCTACGAGCAGTACTTC. Protein: CASSRQASGISYEQYF.

The chain recombines TRBV11-1 with TRBJ1-1; unclear D gene. V was pared by 0 bases and J by 5 bases, with 7 bases between. The germline gives CDR1 SGHAT, CDR2 FQDESV (reference sequence). The CDR3 extends over 13 amino acids. The CDR3 sequence is CASSLAWETEAFF. The CDR3 DNA reads as TGTGCCAGCAGCTTAGCTTGGGAGACTGAAGCTTTCTTT.

The rearrangement uses TRBV28 and TRBJ1-6; D is unclear. This CDR3 contains 13 residues. Germline loops: CDR1 MDHEN, CDR2 SYDVKM. Trimming stripped 8 bases from V and 9 bases from J, with 14 bases between. CDR3 nucleotide sequence: TGTGCCAGCGGACCAGTTGTGGGTTCACCCCTCCACTTT. Translated: CASGPVVGSPLHF.

The chain couples TRBV4-2 to TRBJ2-1; a possible D gene is TRBD2 (6 bases). V lost 4 bases, J lost 5 bases, and 15 bases lay in between. From germline, CDR1 is LGHNA and CDR2 YNFKEQ. The CDR3 contains 15 residues. The chain's CDR3 is CASSRHRDLNNEQFF. The CDR3 DNA reads TGTGCCAGCAGCCGGCACCGGGACTTAAACAATGAGCAGTTCTTC.

This chain joins TRBV28 and TRBJ2-3; D is undetermined. Germline loops: CDR1 MDHEN, CDR2 SYDVKM. There are 16 residues in the CDR3. Trimming pared 5 bases from V and 6 bases from J, leaving 21 bases between. Here the CDR3 DNA reads TGTGCCAGCAGTAGCCCCTCTCTACCGGCAAGGGATACGCAGTATTTT. It is translated as CASSSPSLPARDTQYF.

The chain combines TRBV3-1 (or the pseudogene TRBV3-2) with TRBJ1-3; D perhaps matches TRBD1 (5 bases). The V gene lost 4 bases and the J gene lost 6 bases, with 19 bases spanning the gap. Per the germline V gene, CDR1 is LGHDT and CDR2 is YNNKEL (reference sequence). The CDR3 is 16 residues long. CDR3 loop: CASSPFPAGPLNTIYF. In nucleotides, the CDR3 is TGTGCCAGCAGCCCCTTCCCGGCAGGGCCCCTAAACACCATATATTTT.